Here is one T cell receptor (beta chain) with its context. Its binding antigen is unknown. Base qualities were left out, and no much larger clone turns up one base away. Library preparation employed the immunoSEQ multiplex PCR assay. Drawn from immuneACCESS, this table holds only the in-frame rearrangements with V and J called that TCRdb kept. Clones are partly lost; checked studies trace under half to an unresolved V gene and leave the rest unexplained. This sample lists 56,000 or so clones; under 85% were detected once. Roughly 2.9% of the sample is held by the ten biggest clonotypes. The data derive from a study of radiotherapy plus CTLA-4 blockade in lung cancer (dated 2018 in TCRdb). Looking at the study overall: Among enrolled patients, under 20% had an objective response and 31% reached disease control.

What the research found in general, with its limitations: The strongest predictors of response, as reported, were early dynamic changes in blood T cell clones along with a rise in serum interferon-beta after radiation. After treatment with radiotherapy and ipilimumab, TCR clones that came from tumors expanded in the peripheral blood.

Focal radiation therapy combined with CTLA-4 blockade (ipilimumab) was tested in patients with chemo-refractory metastatic non-small-cell lung cancer. The TCR comes from a human donor with non-small cell lung cancer who had a partial response to radiotherapy plus ipilimumab. The specimen was peripheral blood, collected from a patient treated with radiotherapy plus ipilimumab.

Here the CDR3 is given as CAISGSVGVLDEQFF. The nucleotide sequence reads TGTGCCATCAGTGGGTCGGTCGGGGTACTCGATGAGCAGTTCTTC. The sequence links TRBV10-3 to TRBJ2-1, with a tentative D gene TRBD2 over 5 matching bases. The CDR3 contains 15 residues, cysteine and phenylalanine counted. Just the 45-base CDR3 DNA is kept, in frame starting at base 1. In the germline V gene, CDR1 corresponds to ENHRY and CDR2 to SYGVKD. V is shortened by 4 bases, J by 8 bases, and the region joining them spans 18 bases.